This T cell receptor beta chain was documented in a study of cytomegalovirus exposure and HLA in healthy donors (TCRdb year 2017). Regarding the research as a whole: An earlier analysis of several hundred of the donors reported about 250 Gb of sequence data and 100 million to 140 million unique TCR beta sequences from roughly 180 million T cells. A later genetic analysis used genome-wide SNP genotypes for about 60% of the roughly 700 donors, treating that subset as a discovery cohort. Donor age, sex, ethnicity and CMV serostatus were compiled together with the repertoire data. Among about 400 genotyped donors of the cohort, an average of around 240,000 unique TCR beta nucleotide sequences was sequenced per donor, of which approximately 18% were non-productive. Typing coverage differed by locus: A, B, C, DRB1 and DQB1 were typed in roughly 620-630 donors, DQA1 in 522, DPA1 in 600 to 610, and DPB1 in just under 490. To study patterns of TCR occurrence, a later analysis re-analyzed previously published TCR beta repertoires from around 700 donors and added high-resolution HLA genotyping. The study aimed to test whether signatures of past pathogen exposure could be identified by cataloging public T cell receptors. In the later analysis, no new phenotypic data were used to find candidate immune exposures; instead, reliance was placed on TCR beta sequences and their occurrence across donors. The study used immunosequencing to profile the T cell repertoires of around 600 subjects and linked those repertoires to cytomegalovirus serostatus. To predict cytomegalovirus infection status, the study combined high-throughput TCR immunosequencing, statistical association of individual TCRs with disease status, and machine learning. About 300 gigabases of sequencing data and around 80 million unique TCR sequences made up an early release that covered several hundred HLA-typed donors. To decide whether each TCR beta V gene segment behaved as functional or pseudogenic, an earlier analysis of fewer than 750 of the donors relied on high-throughput TCR beta sequencing. A separate validation cohort of over a hundred different subjects was used in addition to the 666-subject first cohort. The genetic ancestry cluster associated with self-reported Caucasian donors included about 81% of the 398 genotyped donors. All discovery cohort repertoires had been generated on a single sequencing platform. Because of strong linkage in the cohort, roughly five DR-DQ haplotypes were treated as single units for association and clustering. Class I and class II HLA loci were covered by the typing at four-digit resolution.

Trimming leaves V shorter by 6 bases and J shorter by 0 bases, with the junction holding 9 bases beyond the gene matches. The germline V gene yields KGHSH for CDR1 and LQKENI for CDR2. From cysteine to phenylalanine, the CDR3 is 18 amino acids long. Only CDR3 DNA is held: 54 bases, read in frame from base 1. Library generation was performed with the immunoSEQ multiplex PCR assay. For the multiplex PCR, a mixture combining 60 forward primers for TCR Vbeta segments and 13 reverse primers for TCR Jbeta segments was used. The CDR3 region of rearranged TCR beta genes was amplified from genomic DNA by a multiplex PCR assay. Amplified TCR beta libraries were sequenced as 87-base-pair reads on the Illumina HiSeq System. The authors' analysis ran thus. A later analysis counted about 76 million unique TCR beta chains across the 666 repertoires, and about 10 million of these chains were shared by at least two donors. Raw reads were error-corrected and collapsed into unique sequences with a nearest-neighbor algorithm that merged closely related sequences to remove PCR and sequencing errors. Alignment of CDR3 sequences to IMGT reference sequences was used to assign V, D and J gene segments. For a sequence to be retained, a match of at least six nucleotides was required to both a V gene segment and a J gene segment. Rearrangements were classified as productive when the CDR3 lacked stop codons and remained in frame with V and J, and all other rearrangements were classified as non-productive. Following IMGT convention, CDR3 was defined as the stretch from the second conserved V-encoded cysteine up to the conserved J-encoded phenylalanine. The earlier analysis of some 580 of the donors excluded any sequence lacking an unambiguous match to a single V gene segment. In an earlier analysis of 587 of the donors, a V segment was called functional when productive rearrangements were above 56.7%, and segregating when the standard deviation between donors exceeded 5%. To diagnose cytomegalovirus status from the catalog of TCR beta chain sequences, a statistical classification framework was built. A later analysis assigned V and J genes by comparing TCR nucleotide sequences with IMGT/GENE-DB human TR gene sequences. A later analysis assigned CDR3 sequences and most-parsimonious VDJ recombination scenarios with the TCRdist pipeline. A later analysis defined each TCR beta chain by its CDR3 amino acid sequence plus V-gene family, and excluded reads lacking a unique V-gene family. To address suspected cross-contamination and a sequencing artifact, a later analysis removed approximately 590 highly shared, low-generation-probability nucleotide sequences. For each public chain, a later analysis derived a clonal expansion index from normalized ranks of inferred template counts within each repertoire. In a later analysis, generation probabilities were computed using a VDJ recombination model fitted to out-of-frame rearrangements, and the results were checked against IGoR. In a later analysis, hypergeometric tests were used to score TCR-TCR, TCR-HLA and TCR-CMV co-occurrence, with a repertoire-size bias correction applied to TCR pairs. In a later analysis, false discovery rates were estimated by permuting HLA or CMV assignments 20 times. In a later analysis, co-occurring TCRs were grouped using DBSCAN, with TCRdist sequence similarity added in when clustering inside HLA-allele-positive subsets. Repertoires with fewer than 30,000 or more than 120,000 public chains were left out of co-occurrence clustering, as were five repertoires with anomalous nucleotide sharing. TCRdb re-hosts the immuneACCESS table, in-frame sequences only. Its copies lack some clones; in the studies checked, an unresolved V gene accounts for under half of them, and the cause for the rest is not known. That table furnishes V, J and clone size, whereas the DNA furnished D and trimming. This sample holds 90,000 to 110,000 clones; around 77% were observed only once. Together, the top ten hold 7.5% to 10% of the sample.

The cohort consisted of approximately 670 healthy bone marrow donors. All cohort members were sampled while nominally healthy, although unrecorded immune exposures were likely present. The donor tested CMV seropositive, placing the donor among the 289 seropositive members of the cohort. Each donor provided a peripheral blood sample, and peripheral blood mononuclear cells were used for TCR beta sequencing. The Qiagen DNeasy Blood Extraction Kit was used to extract genomic DNA from the blood cell samples. What the study reported, not specific to this receptor: In both the original and validation cohorts, the classifier was reported to diagnose cytomegalovirus status with high specificity and sensitivity. A cluster of highly shared sequence variants was judged likely to represent a technical artifact of the sequencing pipeline. The only immune exposure information available for the cohort was CMV serostatus. Most CMV-associated TCR beta chains appeared to be HLA-restricted in a later analysis, and the HLA associations seemed to be driven largely by CMV exposure. When HLA alleles, especially DR and DQ, strongly co-occurred, TCR associations were difficult to assign to individual alleles. Linkage disequilibrium might explain the correlated functional status among segregating V segments, but an unknown experimental factor could not be excluded. A further reported finding was that TCR beta sequences accurately predicted the HLA-A and HLA-B alleles for most subjects in the first cohort. In the study, around 150 TCR beta chains were listed as associated with cytomegalovirus. About 17 rarely observed V segments, including chromosome 9 orphons, were excluded from the earlier analysis of a few hundred of the donors because counts were too low. In a later analysis, about 17,000 TCR beta sequences were associated with specific HLA alleles at a false discovery rate of 0.05. Most TCR sequences were observed very rarely across donors, whereas some public TCRs were present in many individuals. Several of the top co-occurrence clusters appeared to be linked to parvovirus B19, influenza, CMV and Epstein-Barr virus, according to a later analysis. In this cohort, only TCR beta chains were sequenced, and detectable features were limited by the absence of alpha or paired-chain data. A later analysis found that HLA-associated TCR beta chains were more clonally expanded and had lower generation probabilities than equally common non-associated chains. According to a later genetic analysis, donors in an Asian-associated ancestry cluster had fewer N-insertions in productive TCRs than the approximately 700-donor mean. A later analysis found that TCR association rates varied across HLA loci, with DRB1 alleles showing the most associated TCRs and HLA-C alleles the fewest. Some IMGT-functional V segments, including TRBV6-2 and TRBV6-3, could not be told apart with the 87-base-pair reads, so those segments were excluded. A few of the identified cytomegalovirus-associated TCR beta chains were confirmed in vitro to be specific for cytomegalovirus antigens. HLA typing was unavailable for some donors at each locus, so association tests used only the typed subset. A later genetic analysis associated a missense DCLRE1C variant with V-gene and J-gene trimming of TCR beta chains, and an independent cohort replicated the association. Presence/absence analyses assumed roughly uniform sequencing depth across donors, an assumption that may not hold. In an earlier analysis of roughly 500 of the donors, most TCR beta V segments appeared in productive rearrangements about 87% or about 30% of the time, broadly matching IMGT annotations. The authors suggested that the approach could potentially be extended to other disease states and immunological phenotypes.

On this clone: This receptor's antigen is unknown. Base quality data are lacking; no much larger clone is found one base away.

The rearranged chain carries TRBV18 and TRBJ1-6; 9 bases in the junction line up with TRBD1. The TCR was taken from a woman aged 40 to 50 in good health and CMV-seropositive. Sequenced input: PBMCs. The sequence in DNA is TGTGCCAGCTCGCGAACAGGGGGCACATACTCCTATAATTCACCCCTCCACTTT. Translation gives CASSRTGGTYSYNSPLHF.